The 19 T cell receptor beta chains listed next were all sequenced from one sample in a study of blood T cell repertoires in COVID-19. The method was immunoSEQ multiplex PCR; TCRdb's version includes in-frame clones alone and lacks a portion of them. The sample yields about 220,000 clones, 65% to 85% seen once. Input material: PBMCs or T cells enriched from blood (not recorded which). Source of these receptors: a middle-aged woman who had recovered from COVID-19.

This clone was picked up many times. The rearrangement links TRBV28 to TRBJ1-4, with 9 bases matching TRBD1. The V gene's germline CDR1 is MDHEN and CDR2 SYDVKM. The junction had 12 bases not matched to a gene; V was cut back by 6 bases and J by 7 bases. This CDR3 has 16 residues. The CDR3 region is CASSRRETGGGEKLFF. Here the CDR3 DNA reads TGTGCCAGCAGCCGAAGGGAGACAGGGGGTGGTGAAAAACTGTTTTTT.

This chain uses TRBV21-1 with TRBJ2-1; the table's D call, TRBD1, was not checked against the DNA. TRBV21-1 counts as a pseudogene. This CDR3 comprises 17 residues. CDR3 sequence (DNA): TGTGCCAGCAGCAAAGAGTTGGGGGCCCCCTCCTACAATGAGCAGTTCTTC. Residues: CASSKELGAPSYNEQFF.

This clone was seen only a few times. This chain joins TRBV9 and TRBJ1-2, with a tentative D call TRBD1 (5 bases). The CDR3 loop spans 14 amino acids. V was shortened by 0 bases and J by 4 bases, with 10 bases between the two germline ends. Germline CDR1 is SGDLS and CDR2 is YYNGEE. The CDR3 region is CASSVGRGSYGYTF. CDR3 DNA sequence: TGTGCCAGCAGCGTAGGGAGGGGCTCCTATGGCTACACCTTC.

The rearrangement joins TRBV2 to TRBJ2-2; the D gene is possibly TRBD2 (7 bases). Germline CDR1 and CDR2: SNHLY and FYNNEI. V was trimmed by 9 bases and J by 2 bases, leaving 13 bases between them. The CDR3 consists of 14 residues. CDR3 loop: CARGGVSNTGELFF. DNA for the CDR3: TGTGCCAGAGGGGGGGTATCAAACACCGGGGAGCTGTTTTTT.

This clone was observed once. The CDR3 protein is CASNWGSGEPDTQYF. CDR3 DNA: TGTGCCAGCAACTGGGGTAGCGGTGAACCAGATACGCAGTATTTT. The genes are TRBV14 and TRBJ2-3; D may be TRBD2 (6 bases). The CDR3 is 15 amino acids. Between the trimmed V and J ends, which lost 7 bases and 4 bases, there was a span of 18 bases. Germline V CDR1 and CDR2: SGHDN, FVKESK.

V gene TRBV19 combines with J gene TRBJ1-4, with TRBD1 as a possible D gene (6 bases). The CDR3 sequence is 16 residues long. V was clipped by 5 bases and J by 3 bases, with 16 bases between them. In germline, CDR1 is LNHDA, CDR2 SQIVND (reference sequence). This CDR3 reads CASSSTGSKSNEKLFF. CDR3 sequence (DNA): TGTGCCAGTAGTTCCACAGGGTCAAAGTCTAATGAAAAACTGTTTTTT.

This clone has a count of ten or more. The chain has TRBV25-1 and TRBJ1-6; TRBD1 aligns across 9 bases. The ends lost 2 bases at V and 7 bases at J; junction bases unmatched: 6. CDR3 length: 16 amino acids. The germline gives CDR1 MGHDK, CDR2 SYGVNS. The CDR3 coding sequence is TGTGCCAGCAGTGAAGGGTCCACAGGGGGCAATTCACCCCTCCACTTT. Its protein product is CASSEGSTGGNSPLHF.

The chain carries TRBV27 and TRBJ2-2; TRBD1 matches at 12 bases. Germline assignment: CDR1 MNHEY and CDR2 SMNVEV (reference sequence). Losses at the gene ends were 5 bases for V and 6 bases for J; bases not matched to a gene: 7. The CDR3 is 16 residues long. CDR3 loop: CASSPSGTGGPGELFF. CDR3 nucleotide sequence: TGTGCCAGCAGTCCCTCCGGGACAGGGGGCCCCGGGGAGCTGTTTTTT.

This clone was counted a single time. This chain connects TRBV2 to TRBJ1-2; 10 bases map to TRBD1. CDR3 length: 14 residues. Germline V gene lookup returns CDR1 SNHLY and CDR2 FYNNEI. The trim removed 5 bases at V and 4 bases at J, leaving 4 bases unmatched. The CDR3 loop reads CASSFGTGVYGYTF. For the CDR3, the DNA is TGTGCCAGCAGTTTCGGGACAGGGGTCTATGGCTACACCTTC.

In DNA, the CDR3 is TGTGCCAGCTCACCAAGACTAATGAACACTGAAGCTTTCTTT. This translates into CASSPRLMNTEAFF. The rearrangement joins TRBV18 to TRBJ1-1, with D uncertain. CDR3 size: 14 residues. Looked up from germline, CDR1 is KGHSH and CDR2 is LQKENI. Trimming pared 2 bases from V and 0 bases from J, leaving 7 bases between.

V usage is TRBV5-4 and J usage is TRBJ2-7; D gene uncertain. Germline V gene sequence: CDR1 SGHNT, CDR2 YYREEE (reference sequence). The CDR3 is made up of 15 amino acids. Trimming pared 4 bases from V and 0 bases from J, leaving 14 bases between. The CDR3 nucleotides are TGTGCCAGCAGCCAAGAGGCCTCCTCCTCCTACGAGCAGTACTTC. Protein product: CASSQEASSSYEQYF.

J is TRBJ2-5 and V is TRBV24-1; 7 positions match TRBD2. Trimming took 4 bases from V and 5 from J; bases not matched to a gene: 12. The CDR3 consists of 16 residues. In germline, CDR1 is KGHDR, CDR2 SFDVKD. In DNA form, the CDR3 reads TGTGCCACCAGTGACCCCGGACTAGGTGGAGGGGAGACCCAGTACTTC. Encoded protein: CATSDPGLGGGETQYF.

V is TRBV5-1 and J is TRBJ2-3; no clear D. CDR3 length: 10 residues. V shed 8 bases and J shed 5 bases, with 6 bases lying between them. The V gene's germline CDR1 is SGHRS and CDR2 YFSETQ. In nucleotides, the CDR3 is TGCGCCAGACATTTAGATACGCAGTATTTT. This codes for CARHLDTQYF.

V usage is TRBV18 and J usage is TRBJ2-1; maybe TRBD1 (5 bases). From germline, CDR1 is KGHSH and CDR2 LQKENI. This CDR3 has 15 residues. With 2 bases removed from V and 1 base from J, the gap between germline ends came to 9 bases. The CDR3 spells CASSPGATSYNEQFF. CDR3 bases: TGTGCCAGCTCACCAGGGGCGACTTCCTACAATGAGCAGTTCTTC. The full variable domain, with the rest looked up from reference TRBV18 and TRBJ2-1, is NAGVMQNPRHLVRRRGQEARLRCSPMKGHSHVYWYRQLPEEGLKFMVYLQKENIIDESGMPKERFSAEFPKEGPSILRIQQVVRGDSAAYFCASSPGATSYNEQFFGPGTRLTVL.

This chain connects TRBV3-1 (or the pseudogene TRBV3-2) to TRBJ1-3; maybe TRBD1 (5 bases). CDR1 and CDR2 from the germline V gene are LGHDT and YNNKEL (reference sequence). V gave up 1 base and J gave up 7 bases, with 17 bases separating them. The CDR3 spans 16 residues. CDR3 loop: CASSQAGGDGPNTIYF. CDR3 bases: TGTGCCAGCAGCCAAGCTGGGGGGGATGGGCCGAACACCATATATTTT.

This clone was recorded once. The V gene is TRBV7-9, the J gene TRBJ2-2; possibly TRBD1 for D (6 bases). The V end was cut by 6 bases, the J end by 0 bases, with 11 bases between. This CDR3 is built from 15 residues. Germline assignment: CDR1 SEHNR and CDR2 FQNEAQ (reference sequence). CDR3 in amino acids: CASRGTPTNTGELFF. CDR3 bases: TGTGCCAGCAGGGGGACACCTACGAACACCGGGGAGCTGTTTTTT.

V and J are TRBV28 and TRBJ2-7; D is unresolved. Trimming removed 5 bases from V and 2 bases from J, with 4 bases in between. The CDR3 runs 11 residues. In germline, CDR1 is MDHEN, CDR2 SYDVKM. For the CDR3, the DNA is TGTGCCAGCAGTGAGACCTACGAGCAGTACTTC. It yields the protein CASSETYEQYF.

The chain recombines TRBV29-1 with TRBJ1-1, with D possibly TRBD1 on 5 matching bases. V was cut by 5 bases and J by 0 bases, with 10 bases left in between. This CDR3 is built from 13 residues. Germline loops: CDR1 SQVTM, CDR2 ANQGSEA. CDR3 loop: CSVKQALNTEAFF. DNA for the CDR3: TGCAGCGTTAAACAGGCCCTGAACACTGAAGCTTTCTTT.

The gene calls are TRBV2 and TRBJ2-7; D is perhaps TRBD2 (5 bases). The V gene lost 4 bases and the J gene lost 6 bases, with 7 bases spanning the gap. The CDR3 loop spans 11 amino acids. Germline V lookup: CDR1 SNHLY, CDR2 FYNNEI. CDR3 coding DNA: TGTGCCAGCAGTGTGGGGAGCGAGCAGTACTTC. Its translation: CASSVGSEQYF. The full variable domain, with the rest looked up from reference TRBV2 and TRBJ2-7, is EPEVTQTPSHQVTQMGQEVILRCVPISNHLYFYWYRQILGQKVEFLVSFYNNEISEKSEIFDDQFSVERPDGSNFTLKIRSTKLEDSAMYFCASSVGSEQYFGPGTRLTVT.